The entry below describes one TCR beta chain. The antigen remains undetermined. Sequencing used immunoSEQ multiplex PCR; TCRdb keeps in-frame clones, though not all of them. The table shows 65,000 to 70,000 clones, with roughly four fifths occurring only once. These data are taken from a study of OX40 agonist ivuxolimab in advanced cancers. The overall study: Every 2 weeks, patients received ivuxolimab intravenously, dosed at 0.01 to 10 mg/kg. Findings and limits, study-wide: Among the lowest peripheral clonal expansion occurred in 0.1-3.0 mg/kg partial responders.

Germline V CDR1 and CDR2: SGHKS, YYEKEE (reference sequence). Trimming removed 0 bases from V and 0 bases from J, with 10 bases in between. There are 16 residues in the CDR3. The starting material was CD4+ or CD8+ T cells sorted from blood, obtained in a trial of the OX40 agonist ivuxolimab. This clonotype was obtained from an adult with an advanced solid tumor such as melanoma, head and neck, liver or kidney cancer. The chain employs TRBV5-5 and TRBJ1-3, with a tentative D call TRBD1 (5 bases). CDR3 sequence reads: CASSLGGIISGNTIYF. DNA for the CDR3: TGTGCCAGCAGCTTGGGGGGGATCATCTCTGGAAACACCATATATTTT. Full variable domain (outside the CDR3, taken from reference TRBV5-5 and TRBJ1-3): DAGVTQSPTHLIKTRGQQVTLRCSPISGHKSVSWYQQVLGQGPQFIFQYYEKEERGRGNFPDRFSARQFPNYSSELNVNALLLGDSALYLCASSLGGIISGNTIYFGEGSWLTVV.